Listed below are T cell receptor beta chains from one sample, sequenced in a study of blood T cells in healthy people across ages. One entry per CDR3 protein results from TCRdb running MiXCR on the 5' RACE reads. The sample records about 670,000 distinct CDR3 sequences, over 40% being singletons. Sequenced material: blood. Source of these receptors: a man older than 75 in good health. Each CDR3 is given without its conserved first and last residue.

V gene: TRBV7-9
CDR3 protein: ASSPRGSGLQETQY

V gene: TRBV2
CDR3 protein: ASSEVSGGNGYT

V gene: TRBV6-2/TRBV6-3
CDR3 protein: ASSYSGGPTGELF

V gene: TRBV2
CDR3 protein: AKGGRADTQY

V gene: TRBV20-1
CDR3 protein: SASPAQGANEQF

V gene: TRBV6-2/TRBV6-3
CDR3 protein: ASSYSGRKNIQY

V gene: TRBV20-1
CDR3 protein: SAPPNGKETQY

V gene: TRBV7-6
CDR3 protein: ASSLEGMDLRSEAF

V gene: TRBV10-3
CDR3 protein: AISGRPGQGDSGANVLT

V gene: TRBV4-1
CDR3 protein: ASSQDSIETQY

V gene: TRBV6-5
CDR3 protein: ASSYSTTGGQETQY

V gene: TRBV9
CDR3 protein: ASSPDSWSNSPLH

V gene: TRBV29-1
CDR3 protein: SGGESRQGPTYGYT

V gene: TRBV9
CDR3 protein: ASSVDWGRETQY

V gene: TRBV20-1
CDR3 protein: SARDSGGPYNEQF

V gene: TRBV7-6
CDR3 protein: ASSADRDTEAF

V gene: TRBV7-6
CDR3 protein: ASSLGLGWRERYNEQF

V gene: TRBV28
CDR3 protein: ASTPGGPYEQY

V gene: TRBV7-2
CDR3 protein: ASSAYLAGGYTQY

V gene: TRBV25-1
CDR3 protein: ASSESSGYT

V gene: TRBV30
CDR3 protein: AWSFPGGETQY

V gene: TRBV5-3
CDR3 protein: ARSLEAGGPRFNEQF

V gene: TRBV6-1
CDR3 protein: ASSEAGQGAGLRYYEQY

V gene: TRBV5-1
CDR3 protein: ASSLARGEKLF

V gene: TRBV6-1
CDR3 protein: ASGKRGDQETQY

V gene: TRBV7-8
CDR3 protein: ASSLAQGGSEAF

V gene: TRBV10-3
CDR3 protein: AIGDRGGDSPLH

V gene: TRBV24-1
CDR3 protein: ATSDVTGGFYGYT

V gene: TRBV12-3/TRBV12-4
CDR3 protein: ASNSGQGDFETQY

V gene: TRBV27
CDR3 protein: ASSQRHAHYEQY

V gene: TRBV7-9
CDR3 protein: ASLGAGIKDTQY

V gene: TRBV7-9
CDR3 protein: ASSSVYGPKGQGPYEQY

V gene: TRBV7-8
CDR3 protein: ASSLASTRRDTQY

V gene: TRBV20-1
CDR3 protein: SATGLAGTTDTQY

V gene: TRBV7-9
CDR3 protein: ASSLGGTLNTEAF

V gene: TRBV28
CDR3 protein: ASSARGHKTINEKLF

V gene: TRBV11-3
CDR3 protein: ASSLRSPTSGRAANEQF

V gene: TRBV7-2
CDR3 protein: ASSPAGGPNEQY

V gene: TRBV6-5
CDR3 protein: ASSYSNLGRVEQF

V gene: TRBV4-2
CDR3 protein: ASSQEYSGSTDTQY

V gene: TRBV6-2/TRBV6-3
CDR3 protein: ASSYVGGNEQF

V gene: TRBV2
CDR3 protein: ASSGPGQGARTDNYGYT

V gene: TRBV4-3
CDR3 protein: ASRLAGGGELF

V gene: TRBV2
CDR3 protein: AGSGDRGRYEQY

V gene: TRBV7-2
CDR3 protein: ASSLDQGAGYT

V gene: TRBV3-1
CDR3 protein: ASSQEGISNNSPLH